One and the same sample provided the 5 T cell receptor beta chains below, sequenced in a study of T cell responses to AZD1222 COVID-19 vaccine. Sequencing used immunoSEQ multiplex PCR; TCRdb keeps in-frame clones, though not all of them. The sample carries some 200,000 clones, approximately 95% recorded once. The source material was peripheral blood, sampled on day 0 of AZD1222 vaccination. These TCRs come from an adult in good health.

The chain recombines TRBV5-1 with TRBJ2-5; no clear D. V was clipped by 2 bases and J by 6 bases, with 17 bases between them. There are 15 residues in the CDR3. CDR1 SGHRS and CDR2 YFSETQ come from the germline V gene. This CDR3 reads CASSFGGGNRQTQYF. CDR3 bases: TGCGCCAGCAGCTTCGGTGGCGGAAACCGTCAGACCCAGTACTTC.

The chain employs TRBV10-3 and TRBJ1-1, with 8 bases fitting TRBD1. V was pared by 6 bases and J by 4 bases, with 4 bases of the junction left unmatched. CDR1 ENHRY and CDR2 SYGVKD come from the germline V gene. This CDR3 comprises 13 residues. The CDR3 DNA sequence: TGTGCCATCAGGACAGGGGTAGGCACTGAAGCTTTCTTT. Its translation: CAIRTGVGTEAFF.

This clone was detected many times. This chain uses TRBV4-2 with TRBJ2-3; no definite D call. Trimming stripped 5 bases from V and 1 base from J, with 16 bases between. The V gene's germline CDR1 is LGHNA and CDR2 YNFKEQ. The CDR3 has 16 residues. Written as DNA, the CDR3 is TGTGCCAGCAGCGTGAAGCCAGCTTCGGGCACAGATACGCAGTATTTT. This translates into CASSVKPASGTDTQYF.

The V and J genes are TRBV29-1 and TRBJ1-1; 8 nucleotides agree with TRBD1. The junction had 11 bases not matched to a gene; V was cut back by 4 bases and J by 1 base. The CDR3 loop spans 16 amino acids. Germline V lookup: CDR1 SQVTM, CDR2 ANQGSEA. The DNA for the CDR3 is TGCAGCGTTGGGGGGACAGGTTTGCCATCGAACACTGAAGCTTTCTTT. Amino acids: CSVGGTGLPSNTEAFF.

The genes are TRBV29-1 and TRBJ1-1; a weak D match, TRBD1 (5 bases). In germline, CDR1 is SQVTM, CDR2 ANQGSEA. CDR3 length equals 13 residues. The ends were cut back, 3 bases at V and 5 bases at J, with 13 bases in the middle. Written as DNA, the CDR3 is TGCAGCGTTGAGGGAGGGGATAGGACTGAAGCTTTCTTT. It specifies CSVEGGDRTEAFF.